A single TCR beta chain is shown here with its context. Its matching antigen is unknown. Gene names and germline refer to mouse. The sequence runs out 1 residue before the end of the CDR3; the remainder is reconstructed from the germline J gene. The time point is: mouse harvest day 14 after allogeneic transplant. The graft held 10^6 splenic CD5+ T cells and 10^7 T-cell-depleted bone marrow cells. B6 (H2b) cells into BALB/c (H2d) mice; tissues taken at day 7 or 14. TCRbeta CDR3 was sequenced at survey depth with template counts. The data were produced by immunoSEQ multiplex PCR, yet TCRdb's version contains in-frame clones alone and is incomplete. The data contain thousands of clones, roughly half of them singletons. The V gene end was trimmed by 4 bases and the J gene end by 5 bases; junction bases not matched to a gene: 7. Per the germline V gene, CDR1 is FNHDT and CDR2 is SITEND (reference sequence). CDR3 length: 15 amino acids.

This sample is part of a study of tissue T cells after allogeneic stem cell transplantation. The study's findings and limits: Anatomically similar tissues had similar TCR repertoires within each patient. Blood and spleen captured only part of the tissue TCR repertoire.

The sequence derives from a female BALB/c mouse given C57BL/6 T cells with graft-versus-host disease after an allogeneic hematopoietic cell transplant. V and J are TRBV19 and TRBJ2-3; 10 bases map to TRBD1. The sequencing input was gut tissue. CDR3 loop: CASSFSTGGLETLYF. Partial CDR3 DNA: TGTGCCAGCAGTTTTTCGACAGGGGGCCTAGAAACGCTGTAT.